One and the same sample provided the 26 T cell receptor beta chains below, sequenced in a study of T cell clonotyping in hematopoietic cell transplantation. Sequenced by immunoSEQ multiplex PCR; TCRdb stores in-frame clones only, minus some. The data show some 10,000 clones, with 35% to 50% seen just once and 8% to 9.5% held by the top ten. Sequencing used PBMCs, obtained 30 days after allogeneic stem cell transplant. Receptors originate from a male patient aged 45-59 years who had an allogeneic stem cell transplant from an unrelated donor, so the T cells may come from the graft donor. Some clones in this sample may be carry-over from other donors' samples.

The chain joins TRBV29-1 to TRBJ2-7, with D perhaps being TRBD1 or TRBD2 (6 bases each). Germline lookup yields CDR1 SQVTM and CDR2 ANQGSEA. The CDR3 has 12 amino acids. Deletions cut 1 base from V and 4 bases from J, with 8 bases between. The CDR3 reads CSVEGGAYEQYF. In DNA, the CDR3 is TGCAGCGTTGAAGGGGGGGCGTACGAGCAGTACTTC.

The rearrangement uses TRBV4-3 and TRBJ2-2, with 14 bases fitting TRBD2. Looked up from germline, CDR1 is LGHNA and CDR2 is YSLEER. J lost 2 bases, V lost 4 bases, and 6 bases had no gene match. The CDR3 has 18 residues. The CDR3 nucleotides read TGCGCCAGCAGCCCTGGGACTAGCGGGAGTTCTAACACCGGGGAGCTGTTTTTT. Translating gives CASSPGTSGSSNTGELFF.

This clone has just a few counts. The CDR3 loop reads CASSLGSTEAFF. The CDR3 nucleotides are TGTGCCAGCAGTTTGGGTAGCACTGAAGCTTTCTTT. The rearrangement uses TRBV28 and TRBJ1-1; no firm D call. Trimming took 3 bases from V and 4 from J, leaving 6 bases between them. The CDR3 runs to 12 residues. Germline V gene lookup returns CDR1 MDHEN and CDR2 SYDVKM.

The rearrangement uses TRBV25-1 and TRBJ2-2; 9 nucleotides align to TRBD1. Germline loops: CDR1 MGHDK, CDR2 SYGVNS. The CDR3 totals 16 residues. Trimming removed 3 bases from V and 5 bases from J; junction bases left unmatched: 7. The CDR3 here is CASSDHTGGWTGELFF. The DNA for the CDR3 is TGTGCCAGCAGTGATCATACAGGGGGCTGGACCGGGGAGCTGTTTTTT.

This chain connects TRBV30 to TRBJ2-7, with 7 positions matching TRBD1. CDR3 size: 14 residues. Germline CDR1 GTSNPN, CDR2 SVGIG (reference sequence). Germline trimming cut 3 bases from V and 5 bases from J; bases unmatched to any gene: 10. In nucleotides, the CDR3 is TGTGCCTGGAGGGTGGGCAGGGGGATCGACGAGCAGTACTTC. Translated, it gives CAWRVGRGIDEQYF.

This chain uses TRBV20-1 with TRBJ1-1; D unresolved. CDR1 and CDR2 from the germline V gene are DFQATT and SNEGSKA (reference sequence). There are 9 residues in the CDR3. CDR3 residues: CSFGTEAFF. CDR3 in DNA: TGCAGCTTTGGCACTGAAGCTTTCTTT.

This clone was found a few times. The V gene is TRBV2, the J gene TRBJ1-2; the match to TRBD1 covers 8 bases. Trimming cost V 9 bases and J 6 bases; bases outside gene matches: 6. Germline V gives CDR1 SNHLY, CDR2 FYNNEI. The length of the CDR3 is 12 residues. In DNA, the CDR3 is TGTGCCAGGAGGACAGGGTTAGATGGCTACACCTTC. Translating it yields CARRTGLDGYTF.

The chain joins TRBV11-2 to TRBJ2-1; a weak D match, TRBD2 (5 bases). This CDR3 contains 15 residues. Germline V gene lookup returns CDR1 SGHAT and CDR2 FQNNGV. V was shortened by 5 bases and J by 1 base, with 12 bases between the two germline ends. CDR3 sequence (DNA): TGTGCCAGCAGCGGAGTGGCGGGTTCCTACAATGAGCAGTTCTTC. It codes for CASSGVAGSYNEQFF.

This clone was counted once. V usage is TRBV4-2 and J usage is TRBJ2-7; D unresolved. CDR1 and CDR2 (germline): LGHNA, YNFKEQ. The CDR3 extends over 16 amino acids. Trimming removed 0 bases at V and 3 bases at J, with 15 bases between. The CDR3 here is CASSQDGSRPHYEQYF. For the CDR3, the DNA is TGTGCCAGCAGCCAAGACGGGTCGCGTCCTCACTACGAGCAGTACTTC.

CDR3 in amino acids: CASTSLGTYEQYF. Written as DNA, the CDR3 is TGTGCCAGCACCTCCCTGGGGACCTACGAGCAGTACTTC. The rearrangement joins TRBV5-6 to TRBJ2-7; no clear D gene. The germline V gene has CDR1 SGHDT and CDR2 YYEEEE. CDR3 length: 13 residues. Between the trimmed V and J ends, which lost 6 bases and 2 bases, there was a span of 12 bases.

The chain is built from TRBV30 and TRBJ1-2, with TRBD1 matching over 8 bases. CDR1 GTSNPN and CDR2 SVGIG come from the germline V gene (reference sequence). There are 14 residues in the CDR3. The trim removed 1 base at V and 8 bases at J, leaving 9 bases unmatched. The CDR3 coding sequence is TGTGCCTGGAGTGCCCAGACAGGGGTGGTAGGCTACACCTTC. This gives the protein CAWSAQTGVVGYTF.

The chain carries TRBV30 and TRBJ2-7; no reliable D call. The germline CDR1 and CDR2 sequences are GTSNPN and SVGIG (reference sequence). V lost 3 bases, J lost 0 bases, and 12 bases lay in between. The CDR3 is 14 residues long. CDR3 DNA sequence: TGTGCCTGGAGCGATGGTAGAAGCTCCTACGAGCAGTACTTC. Its translation: CAWSDGRSSYEQYF.

This rearrangement joins TRBV29-1 to TRBJ1-1; D is undetermined. This CDR3 comprises 13 residues. The V gene lost 5 bases and the J gene lost 1 base, with 11 bases spanning the gap. CDR1 SQVTM and CDR2 ANQGSEA come from the germline V gene. CDR3 protein: CSVRFSGNTEAFF. In DNA form, the CDR3 reads TGCAGCGTTAGGTTCTCGGGGAACACTGAAGCTTTCTTT.

This chain joins TRBV2 and TRBJ2-7; 11 bases are shared with TRBD2. The trim removed 3 bases at V and 11 bases at J, leaving 12 bases unmatched. CDR1 and CDR2 (germline): SNHLY, FYNNEI. The CDR3 covers 15 residues. CDR3 DNA sequence: TGTGCCAGCAGTGAGACTAGCGGGATTCCCATATACGAGTACTTC. It codes for CASSETSGIPIYEYF.

As DNA, the CDR3 is TGCAGTGCTAAATTAGGGACTGAAGCTTTCTTT. It specifies CSAKLGTEAFF. V is TRBV20-1 and J is TRBJ1-1, with D unclear. Trimming left V 4 bases short and J 5 bases short, with 8 bases between. Germline CDR1 is DFQATT and CDR2 is SNEGSKA (reference sequence). CDR3 length: 11 residues.

The chain uses TRBV30 and TRBJ1-4, with D possibly being TRBD1 (5 bases). There are 15 residues in the CDR3. Trimming left V 0 bases short and J 8 bases short, with 16 bases between. Germline assignment: CDR1 GTSNPN and CDR2 SVGIG (reference sequence). CDR3 DNA: TGTGCCTGGAGTGTAATGGGACCCGGAGGGGAAAAACTGTTTTTT. It is translated as CAWSVMGPGGEKLFF.

This clone has more than one count but fewer than ten. The rearrangement links TRBV9 to TRBJ2-3; no reliable D call. Trimming left V 0 bases short and J 5 bases short, with 13 bases between. The CDR3 has 15 amino acids. The germline gives CDR1 SGDLS, CDR2 YYNGEE. This chain's CDR3 is CASSVGGTVGDTQYF. In DNA, the CDR3 is TGTGCCAGCAGCGTAGGAGGAACAGTAGGAGATACGCAGTATTTT.

The genes are TRBV4-3 and TRBJ1-1; D possibly corresponds to TRBD1 (5 bases). CDR1 and CDR2 from the germline V gene are LGHNA and YSLEER. This CDR3 spans 16 amino acids. Trimming removed 2 bases at V and 4 bases at J, with 17 bases between. The chain's CDR3 is CASSQSPGSGGTEAFF. CDR3 nucleotides: TGCGCCAGCAGCCAATCCCCAGGGTCTGGGGGCACTGAAGCTTTCTTT.

The chain recombines TRBV5-1 with TRBJ1-2; TRBD1 matches 9 bases. The CDR3 totals 18 residues. CDR1 is SGHRS and CDR2 is YFSETQ in the germline V gene. J gave up 4 bases and V 2 bases, and 15 bases lay outside the gene matches. Here the CDR3 reads CASSFGAVGTGITYGYTF. CDR3 DNA sequence: TGCGCCAGCAGCTTTGGGGCGGTTGGGACAGGGATTACCTATGGCTACACCTTC.

The CDR3 is CALAGTAYGYTF. Written as DNA, the CDR3 is TGTGCCTTGGCCGGGACAGCCTATGGCTACACCTTC. This chain uses TRBV30 with TRBJ1-2; TRBD1 aligns across 7 bases. The germline gives CDR1 GTSNPN, CDR2 SVGIG (reference sequence). The CDR3 extends over 12 amino acids. Trimming took 7 bases from V and 4 from J; bases not matched to a gene: 6.

This clone was counted once. The chain recombines TRBV30 with TRBJ2-7; unclear D gene. Germline assignment: CDR1 GTSNPN and CDR2 SVGIG (reference sequence). V shed 2 bases and J shed 3 bases, with 11 bases lying between them. The CDR3 covers 13 residues. Here the CDR3 DNA reads TGTGCCTGGAGTTCCCAGCGCCGCTACGAGCAGTACTTC. As protein: CAWSSQRRYEQYF.

The chain links TRBV4-1 to TRBJ1-4; 10 positions agree with TRBD1. Germline V gene data show CDR1 as MGHRA and CDR2 as YSYEKL. The ends lost 2 bases at V and 0 bases at J; junction bases unmatched: 3. CDR3 length: 17 residues. CDR3: CASSQPGQGPTNEKLFF. CDR3 coding DNA: TGCGCCAGCAGCCAACCGGGACAGGGGCCAACTAATGAAAAACTGTTTTTT.

There are a few counts of this clone. This rearrangement joins TRBV19 to TRBJ2-7; 7 bases agree with TRBD1. The CDR3 loop spans 16 amino acids. Per the germline V gene, CDR1 is LNHDA and CDR2 is SQIVND (reference sequence). V lost 6 bases to trimming and J lost 0 bases; unmatched junction nucleotides: 11. The CDR3 sequence: CASRASGTASSYEQYF. The CDR3, as DNA: TGTGCCAGTAGGGCGTCCGGGACAGCTAGCTCCTACGAGCAGTACTTC.

This chain links TRBV5-4 with TRBJ1-2; a possible D gene is TRBD1 (5 bases). Deletions cut 0 bases from V and 6 bases from J, with 15 bases between. The CDR3 has 15 amino acids. CDR1 and CDR2 from the germline V gene are SGHNT and YYREEE (reference sequence). The DNA of the CDR3 is TGTGCCAGCAGCTTGGCCTCAGGTGGGGCAGATGGCTACACCTTC. This codes for CASSLASGGADGYTF. The full variable domain, in which reference TRBV5-4 and TRBJ1-2 provide the parts outside the CDR3, is ETGVTQSPTHLIKTRGQQVTLRCSSQSGHNTVSWYQQALGQGPQFIFQYYREEENGRGNFPPRFSGLQFPNYSSELNVNALELDDSALYLCASSLASGGADGYTFGSGTRLTVV.

The genes are TRBV5-1 and TRBJ1-2, with D perhaps TRBD1 (6 bases). Trimming removed 2 bases at V and 8 bases at J, with 19 bases between. The CDR3 length is 15 residues. Per the germline V gene, CDR1 is SGHRS and CDR2 is YFSETQ. CDR3 region: CASSLFPGQGHGYTF. CDR3 in DNA: TGCGCCAGCAGCTTATTCCCGGGGCAGGGGCACGGCTACACCTTC.

In the case of this clone: The junction and the germline gene differ at one end; a read error may be behind it. This chain links TRBV4-3 with TRBJ2-2, with D possibly matching TRBD1 (5 bases). CDR3 length equals 18 residues. Germline V gene lookup returns CDR1 LGHNA and CDR2 YSLEER. CDR3 bases: TGCGCCAGCAGACAAGCAGTGGGGCTCTCTACGGACACCGGGGAGCTGTTTTTT. Translation gives CASRQAVGLSTDTGELFF.